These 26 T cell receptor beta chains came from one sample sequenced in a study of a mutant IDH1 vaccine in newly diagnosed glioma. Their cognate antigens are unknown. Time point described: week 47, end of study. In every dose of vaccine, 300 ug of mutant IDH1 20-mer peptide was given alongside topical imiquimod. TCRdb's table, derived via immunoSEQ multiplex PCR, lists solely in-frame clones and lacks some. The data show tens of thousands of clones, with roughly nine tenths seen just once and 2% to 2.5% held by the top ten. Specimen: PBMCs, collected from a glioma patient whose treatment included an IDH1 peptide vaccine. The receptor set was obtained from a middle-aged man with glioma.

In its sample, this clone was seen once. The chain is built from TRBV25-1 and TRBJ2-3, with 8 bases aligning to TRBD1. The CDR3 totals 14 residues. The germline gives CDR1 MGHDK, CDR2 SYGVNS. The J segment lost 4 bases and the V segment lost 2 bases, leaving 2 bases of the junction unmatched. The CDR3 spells CASSEEQGADTQYF. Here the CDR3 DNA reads TGTGCCAGCAGTGAAGAACAGGGGGCAGATACGCAGTATTTT.

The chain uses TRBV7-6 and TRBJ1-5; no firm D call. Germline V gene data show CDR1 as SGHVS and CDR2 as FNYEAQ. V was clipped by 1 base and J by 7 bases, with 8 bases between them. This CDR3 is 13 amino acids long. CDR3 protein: CASSLVEGQPQHF. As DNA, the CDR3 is TGTGCCAGCAGCTTAGTTGAGGGCCAGCCCCAGCATTTT.

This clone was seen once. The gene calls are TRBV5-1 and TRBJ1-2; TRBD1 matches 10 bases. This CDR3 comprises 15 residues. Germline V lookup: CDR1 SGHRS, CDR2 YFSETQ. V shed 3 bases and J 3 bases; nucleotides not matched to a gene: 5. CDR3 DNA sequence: TGCGCCAGCAGCTCGTCGGGGACAGGGGACTATGGCTACACCTTC. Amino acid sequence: CASSSSGTGDYGYTF.

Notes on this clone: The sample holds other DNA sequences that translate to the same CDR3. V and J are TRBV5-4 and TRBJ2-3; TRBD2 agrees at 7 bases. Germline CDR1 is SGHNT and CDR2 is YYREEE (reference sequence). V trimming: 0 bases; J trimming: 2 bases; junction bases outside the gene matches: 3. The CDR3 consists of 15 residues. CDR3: CASSLAGGFTDTQYF. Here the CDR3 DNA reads TGTGCCAGCAGCTTGGCCGGGGGGTTCACAGATACGCAGTATTTT.

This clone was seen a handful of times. The CDR3 loop reads CASSWAGRVYSGANVLTF. Written as DNA, the CDR3 is TGTGCCAGCAGTTGGGCAGGGAGGGTTTACTCTGGGGCCAACGTCCTGACTTTC. The chain links TRBV27 to TRBJ2-6; 7 bases map to TRBD2. J was trimmed by 0 bases and V by 4 bases; bases with no gene match: 9. The CDR3 has 18 amino acids. Germline V lookup: CDR1 MNHEY, CDR2 SMNVEV (reference sequence).

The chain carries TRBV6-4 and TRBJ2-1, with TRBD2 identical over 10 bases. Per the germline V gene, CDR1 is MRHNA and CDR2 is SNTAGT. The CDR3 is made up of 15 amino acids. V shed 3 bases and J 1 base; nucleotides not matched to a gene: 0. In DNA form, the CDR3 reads TGTGCCAGCAGTGAACTAGCGGGGTCCTACAATGAGCAGTTCTTC. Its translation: CASSELAGSYNEQFF.

CDR3 nucleotide sequence: TGCGCCAGCAGCCTGGGTGTGGAAGATACGCAGTATTTT. Its translation: CASSLGVEDTQYF. The chain is built from TRBV5-1 and TRBJ2-3, with no clear D. CDR3 size: 13 residues. Trimming took 4 bases from V and 5 from J, leaving 11 bases between them. The germline V gene has CDR1 SGHRS and CDR2 YFSETQ.

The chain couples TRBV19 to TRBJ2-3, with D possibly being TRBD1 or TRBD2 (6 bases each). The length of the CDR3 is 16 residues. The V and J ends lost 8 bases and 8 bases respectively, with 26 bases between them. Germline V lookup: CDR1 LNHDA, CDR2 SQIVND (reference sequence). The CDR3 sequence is CASGRGTLVPQGTQYF. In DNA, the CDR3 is TGTGCCAGTGGACGCGGGACACTTGTTCCCCAGGGTACGCAGTATTTT. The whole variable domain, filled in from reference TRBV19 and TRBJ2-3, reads DGGITQSPKYLFRKEGQNVTLSCEQNLNHDAMYWYRQDPGQGLRLIYYSQIVNDFQKGDIAEGYSVSREKKESFPLTVTSAQKNPTAFYLCASGRGTLVPQGTQYFGPGTRLTVL.

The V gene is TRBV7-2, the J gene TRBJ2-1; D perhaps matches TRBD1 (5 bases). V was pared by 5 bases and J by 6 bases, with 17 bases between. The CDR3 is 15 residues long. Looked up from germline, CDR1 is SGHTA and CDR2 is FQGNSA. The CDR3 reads CASSKGQGGRNEQFF. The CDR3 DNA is TGTGCCAGCAGCAAGGGGCAGGGTGGGCGCAATGAGCAGTTCTTC.

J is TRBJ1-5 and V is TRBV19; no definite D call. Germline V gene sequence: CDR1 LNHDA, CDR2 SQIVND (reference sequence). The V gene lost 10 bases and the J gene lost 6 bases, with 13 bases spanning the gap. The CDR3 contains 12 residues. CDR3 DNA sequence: TGTGCCACCCGGGAGGCAGGTCAGCCCCAGCATTTT. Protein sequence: CATREAGQPQHF.

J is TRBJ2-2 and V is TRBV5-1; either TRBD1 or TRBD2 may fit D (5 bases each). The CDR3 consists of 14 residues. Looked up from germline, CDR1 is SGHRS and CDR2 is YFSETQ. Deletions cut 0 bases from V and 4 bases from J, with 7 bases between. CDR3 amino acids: CASSLGGGTGELFF. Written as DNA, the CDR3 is TGCGCCAGCAGCTTGGGTGGGGGCACCGGGGAGCTGTTTTTT. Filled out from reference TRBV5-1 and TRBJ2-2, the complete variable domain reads KAGVTQTPRYLIKTRGQQVTLSCSPISGHRSVSWYQQTPGQGLQFLFEYFSETQRNKGNFPGRFSGRQFSNSRSEMNVSTLELGDSALYLCASSLGGGTGELFFGEGSRLTVL.

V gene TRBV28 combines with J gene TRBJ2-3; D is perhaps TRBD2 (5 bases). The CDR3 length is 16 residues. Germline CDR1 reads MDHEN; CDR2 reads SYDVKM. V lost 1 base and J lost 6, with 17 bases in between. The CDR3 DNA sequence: TGTGCCAGCAGTTTATTTCCGGGGAGAGAGTCTGATACGCAGTATTTT. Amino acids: CASSLFPGRESDTQYF. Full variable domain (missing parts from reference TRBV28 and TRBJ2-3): DVKVTQSSRYLVKRTGEKVFLECVQDMDHENMFWYRQDPGLGLRLIYFSYDVKMKEKGDIPEGYSVSREKKERFSLILESASTNQTSMYLCASSLFPGRESDTQYFGPGTRLTVL.

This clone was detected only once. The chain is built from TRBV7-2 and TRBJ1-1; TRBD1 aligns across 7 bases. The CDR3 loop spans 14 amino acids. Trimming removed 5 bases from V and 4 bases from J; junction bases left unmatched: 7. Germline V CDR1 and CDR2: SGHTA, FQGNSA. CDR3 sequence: CASSARTGTTEAFF. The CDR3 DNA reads TGTGCCAGCAGCGCCCGGACAGGTACCACTGAAGCTTTCTTT.

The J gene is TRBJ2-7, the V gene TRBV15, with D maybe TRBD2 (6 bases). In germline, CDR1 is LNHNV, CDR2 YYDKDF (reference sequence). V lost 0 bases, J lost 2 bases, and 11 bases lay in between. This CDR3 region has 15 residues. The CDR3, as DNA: TGTGCCACCAGCAGAGAGTCGGAGGGCACCTACGAGCAGTACTTC. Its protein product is CATSRESEGTYEQYF.

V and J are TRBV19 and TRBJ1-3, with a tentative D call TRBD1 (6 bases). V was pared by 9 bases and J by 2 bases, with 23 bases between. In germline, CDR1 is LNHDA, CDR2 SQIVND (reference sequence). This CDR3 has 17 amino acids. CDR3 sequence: CASLKTTGLRTGNTIYF. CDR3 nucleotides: TGTGCCAGCCTCAAGACCACAGGGTTAAGAACTGGAAACACCATATATTTT.

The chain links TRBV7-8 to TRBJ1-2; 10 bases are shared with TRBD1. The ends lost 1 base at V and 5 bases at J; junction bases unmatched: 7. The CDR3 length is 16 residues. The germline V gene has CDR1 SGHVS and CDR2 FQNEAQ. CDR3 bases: TGTGCCAGCAGCTTAGTACCGGGACAGGGGCCTTATGGCTACACCTTC. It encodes CASSLVPGQGPYGYTF.

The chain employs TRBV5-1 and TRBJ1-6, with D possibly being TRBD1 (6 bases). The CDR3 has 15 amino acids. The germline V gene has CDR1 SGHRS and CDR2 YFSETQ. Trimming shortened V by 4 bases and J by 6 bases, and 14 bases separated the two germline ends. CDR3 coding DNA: TGCGCCAGCAGCCGATGGGACACAAGTAATTCACCCCTCCACTTT. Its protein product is CASSRWDTSNSPLHF.

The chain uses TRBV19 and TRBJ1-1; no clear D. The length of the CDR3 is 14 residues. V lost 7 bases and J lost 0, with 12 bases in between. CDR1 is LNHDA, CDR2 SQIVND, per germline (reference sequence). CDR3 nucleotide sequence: TGTGCCAGTATAGGGTTGGTGATGAACACTGAAGCTTTCTTT. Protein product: CASIGLVMNTEAFF. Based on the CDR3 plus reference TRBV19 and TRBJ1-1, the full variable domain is DGGITQSPKYLFRKEGQNVTLSCEQNLNHDAMYWYRQDPGQGLRLIYYSQIVNDFQKGDIAEGYSVSREKKESFPLTVTSAQKNPTAFYLCASIGLVMNTEAFFGQGTRLTVV.

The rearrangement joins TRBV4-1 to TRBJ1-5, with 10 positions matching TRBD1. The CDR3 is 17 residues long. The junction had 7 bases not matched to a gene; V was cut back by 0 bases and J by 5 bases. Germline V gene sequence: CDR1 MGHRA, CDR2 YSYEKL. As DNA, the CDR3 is TGCGCCAGCAGCCAAGAAGGGTACGGACAGGGGGATCAGCCCCAGCATTTT. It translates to CASSQEGYGQGDQPQHF.

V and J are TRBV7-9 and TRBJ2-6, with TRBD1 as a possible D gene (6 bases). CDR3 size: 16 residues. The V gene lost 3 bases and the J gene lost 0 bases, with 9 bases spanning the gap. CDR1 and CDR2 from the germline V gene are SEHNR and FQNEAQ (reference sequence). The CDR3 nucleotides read TGTGCCAGCAGCTTTCCAGGGGTCTCTGGGGCCAACGTCCTGACTTTC. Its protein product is CASSFPGVSGANVLTF.

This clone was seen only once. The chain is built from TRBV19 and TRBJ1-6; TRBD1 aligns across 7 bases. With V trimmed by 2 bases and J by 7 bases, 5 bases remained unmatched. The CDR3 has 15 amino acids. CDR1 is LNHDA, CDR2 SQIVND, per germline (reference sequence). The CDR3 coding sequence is TGTGCCAGTAGTATACGACAGGGACAGAATTCACCCCTCCACTTT. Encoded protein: CASSIRQGQNSPLHF.

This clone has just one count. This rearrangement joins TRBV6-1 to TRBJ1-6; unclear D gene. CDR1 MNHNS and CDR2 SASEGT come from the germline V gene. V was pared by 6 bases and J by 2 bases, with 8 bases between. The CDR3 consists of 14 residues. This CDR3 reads CASSAGPYNSPLHF. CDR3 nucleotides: TGTGCCAGCAGCGCAGGCCCCTATAATTCACCCCTCCACTTT.

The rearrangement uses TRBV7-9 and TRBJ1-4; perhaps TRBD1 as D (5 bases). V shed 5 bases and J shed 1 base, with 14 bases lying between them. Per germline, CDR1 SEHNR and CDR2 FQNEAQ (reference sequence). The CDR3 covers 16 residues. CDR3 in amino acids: CASSRLPGRTNEKLFF. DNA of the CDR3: TGTGCCAGCAGCCGACTTCCGGGACGAACTAATGAAAAACTGTTTTTT.

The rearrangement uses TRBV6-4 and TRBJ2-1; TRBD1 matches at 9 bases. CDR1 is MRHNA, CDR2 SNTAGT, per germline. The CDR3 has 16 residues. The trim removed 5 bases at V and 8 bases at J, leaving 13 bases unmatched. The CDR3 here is CASSSLPGQGGYEQFF. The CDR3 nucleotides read TGTGCCAGCAGTTCTCTTCCGGGACAGGGTGGTTATGAGCAGTTCTTC.

In nucleotides, the CDR3 is TGTGCCAGCTCACTACAGAAAGGGACTAGCGGGTCTAGTGAGCAGTTCTTC. Its protein is CASSLQKGTSGSSEQFF. The chain employs TRBV18 and TRBJ2-1; 12 bases fit TRBD2. Germline-derived CDR1 and CDR2 are KGHSH and LQKENI. CDR3 size: 17 residues. The J segment lost 9 bases and the V segment lost 4 bases, leaving 13 bases of the junction unmatched.

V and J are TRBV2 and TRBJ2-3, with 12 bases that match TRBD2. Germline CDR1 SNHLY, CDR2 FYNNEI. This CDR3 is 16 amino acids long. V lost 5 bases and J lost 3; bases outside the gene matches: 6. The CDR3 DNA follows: TGTGCCAGCAGTTTCTCTACTAGCGGGGGGACAGATACGCAGTATTTT. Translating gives CASSFSTSGGTDTQYF.